A single sample gave rise to the 4 T cell receptor beta chains below, sequenced in a study of CD4 T cells in relation to SARS-CoV-2 and coronaviruses. CD4+ T cells from unexposed donors were obtained before the COVID-19 pandemic (2011-2018). Profiled with immunoSEQ multiplex PCR; TCRdb holds only in-frame clones, not every one. The data contain 55,000 to 75,000 clones, over 70% of them seen just once; the ten biggest clones take up roughly 1.5%. The sample consisted of memory CD4+ T cells from PBMCs. These receptors were obtained from a human donor in good health.

The gene calls are TRBV25-1 and TRBJ2-7, with no clear D. Germline values: CDR1 MGHDK, CDR2 SYGVNS. V was trimmed by 1 base and J by 4 bases, leaving 8 bases between them. This CDR3 contains 13 residues. The CDR3 DNA reads as TGTGCCAGCAGTGAATCCCCCGATTACGAGCAGTACTTC. Translation: CASSESPDYEQYF.

The CDR3 protein is CASSLETEMNTEAFF. CDR3 coding DNA: TGTGCCAGCAGCCTAGAGACAGAAATGAACACTGAAGCTTTCTTT. J is TRBJ1-1 and V is TRBV7-9; D may be TRBD1 (5 bases). V was clipped by 5 bases and J by 0 bases, with 13 bases between them. There are 15 residues in the CDR3. Germline assignment: CDR1 SEHNR and CDR2 FQNEAQ (reference sequence).

This clone was observed a few times. The rearrangement joins TRBV18 to TRBJ2-2; the match to TRBD1 covers 10 bases. Per the germline V gene, CDR1 is KGHSH and CDR2 is LQKENI. The CDR3 runs 16 residues. The V and J ends lost 3 bases and 4 bases, in that order; junction bases with no gene match: 5. CDR3 loop: CASSPGTGATTGELFF. CDR3 nucleotide sequence: TGTGCCAGCTCACCTGGGACAGGGGCGACCACCGGGGAGCTGTTTTTT.

The J gene is TRBJ1-2, the V gene TRBV10-3; D gene ambiguous. The CDR3 is 12 amino acids. From germline, CDR1 is ENHRY and CDR2 SYGVKD. V lost 3 bases, J lost 6 bases, and 8 bases lay in between. The CDR3 sequence: CAISDSEDGYTF. CDR3 DNA sequence: TGTGCCATCAGTGACTCGGAGGATGGCTACACCTTC.